A single sample gave rise to the 27 T cell receptor beta chains below, sequenced in a study of blood T cell repertoires in COVID-19. Profiled with immunoSEQ multiplex PCR; TCRdb holds only in-frame clones, not every one. The data hold approximately 300,000 clones, with 80% to 90% observed a single time. Sequencing was carried out using PBMCs or T cells enriched from blood (not recorded which). These receptors were collected from a woman in her thirties who had recovered from COVID-19.

The V gene is TRBV27, the J gene TRBJ1-1; D is ambiguous. V was cut by 7 bases and J by 0 bases, with 12 bases left in between. The CDR3 has 14 amino acids. Germline V gene data show CDR1 as MNHEY and CDR2 as SMNVEV (reference sequence). CDR3 coding DNA: TGTGCCAGCAAGGAGGGCAGCCTGAACACTGAAGCTTTCTTT. It translates to CASKEGSLNTEAFF.

The genes are TRBV7-2 and TRBJ1-2, with D maybe TRBD1 (6 bases). The CDR3 covers 16 residues. Germline V lookup: CDR1 SGHTA, CDR2 FQGNSA. V shed 5 bases and J shed 5 bases, with 21 bases lying between them. CDR3 bases: TGTGCCAGCAGCCCGATGGGGGCAGGATCGGGTTATGGCTACACCTTC. It is translated as CASSPMGAGSGYGYTF.

The rearrangement joins TRBV28 to TRBJ2-5, with a tentative D call TRBD1 (5 bases). In germline, CDR1 is MDHEN, CDR2 SYDVKM. CDR3 length: 16 amino acids. V lost 3 bases to trimming and J lost 5 bases, with 19 bases between them. CDR3 nucleotide sequence: TGTGCCAGCAGTTTGTTCCCCCAGGACAACAGGGAGACCCAGTACTTC. This translates into CASSLFPQDNRETQYF.

The chain combines TRBV28 with TRBJ2-6; TRBD2 aligns across 7 bases. The germline CDR1 and CDR2 sequences are MDHEN and SYDVKM. CDR3 length: 17 amino acids. The ends lost 1 base at V and 2 bases at J; junction bases unmatched: 5. The CDR3 nucleotides read TGTGCCAGCAGTTTATATCTGGGAGGGACTGGGGCCAACGTCCTGACTTTC. As protein: CASSLYLGGTGANVLTF.

This chain links TRBV6-1 with TRBJ2-7; TRBD1 aligns across 11 bases. From germline, CDR1 is MNHNS and CDR2 SASEGT. V lost 7 bases, J lost 5 bases, and 10 bases stayed unmatched. CDR3 length: 15 residues. In DNA, the CDR3 is TGTGCCAGCACTAACCCGGGACAGGGGGGTCACGAGCAGTACTTC. Translating it yields CASTNPGQGGHEQYF.

The chain joins TRBV7-6 to TRBJ2-2, with 7 bases matching TRBD2. The CDR3 runs to 15 residues. Trimming cost V 2 bases and J 3 bases; bases outside gene matches: 3. Germline loops: CDR1 SGHVS, CDR2 FNYEAQ. For the CDR3, the DNA is TGTGCCAGCAGCTTAATTCGGGGGGACACCGGGGAGCTGTTTTTT. This codes for CASSLIRGDTGELFF.

The V and J genes are TRBV15 and TRBJ1-5, with TRBD1 as a possible D gene (5 bases). This CDR3 is built from 14 residues. Germline-derived CDR1 and CDR2 are LNHNV and YYDKDF (reference sequence). Trimming left V 1 base short and J 6 bases short, with 10 bases between. The CDR3: CATSRVQGVQPQHF. CDR3 nucleotide sequence: TGTGCCACCAGCAGAGTGCAGGGTGTTCAGCCCCAGCATTTT.

This clone was detected once. The chain has TRBV9 and TRBJ2-1; the D is unclear. The germline CDR1 and CDR2 sequences are SGDLS and YYNGEE. V was shortened by 0 bases and J by 15 bases, with 22 bases between the two germline ends. This CDR3 contains 15 residues. CDR3 in amino acids: CASSVGWRPSEMLFF. In DNA, the CDR3 is TGTGCCAGCAGCGTAGGCTGGCGGCCCTCTGAAATGTTGTTCTTC.

V gene TRBV5-1 combines with J gene TRBJ1-1; the match to TRBD1 covers 8 bases. The CDR3 has 16 amino acids. V trimming: 5 bases; J trimming: 5 bases; junction bases outside the gene matches: 14. From germline, CDR1 is SGHRS and CDR2 YFSETQ. The CDR3 region has the DNA TGCGCCAGCAGGTCCACGGGACAGGTCCTGAGGACTGAAGCTTTCTTT. Translated: CASRSTGQVLRTEAFF.

The rearrangement uses TRBV13 and TRBJ1-2; tentatively, D is TRBD1 (6 bases). The germline gives CDR1 PRHDT, CDR2 FYEKMQ (reference sequence). Trimming removed 4 bases from V and 2 bases from J, with 17 bases in between. There are 16 residues in the CDR3. The CDR3 loop is CASSSGVTHGNYGYTF. In DNA, the CDR3 is TGTGCCAGCAGCTCAGGGGTCACTCACGGGAACTATGGCTACACCTTC.

The chain has TRBV28 and TRBJ2-5; the D gene is possibly TRBD1 (6 bases). CDR3 length: 14 residues. The V and J ends lost 7 bases and 1 base respectively, with 13 bases between them. The V gene's germline CDR1 is MDHEN and CDR2 SYDVKM. CDR3: CASTIQGPQETQYF. The CDR3 bases are TGTGCCAGCACCATACAGGGTCCCCAAGAGACCCAGTACTTC.

The V call is TRBV9, the J call TRBJ2-5; 7 nucleotides agree with TRBD1. The CDR3 length is 16 residues. V was pared by 0 bases and J by 2 bases, with 7 bases of the junction left unmatched. The V gene's germline CDR1 is SGDLS and CDR2 YYNGEE. This CDR3 reads CASSVEGDSYQETQYF. CDR3 DNA sequence: TGTGCCAGCAGCGTAGAAGGGGACAGTTATCAAGAGACCCAGTACTTC. Looking up the rest from reference TRBV9 and TRBJ2-5 gives the full variable domain: DSGVTQTPKHLITATGQRVTLRCSPRSGDLSVYWYQQSLDQGLQFLIQYYNGEERAKGNILERFSAQQFPDLHSELNLSSLELGDSALYFCASSVEGDSYQETQYFGPGTRLLVL.

Judged by abundance, this clone is medium-sized (0.01 to 0.1%). The gene calls are TRBV28 and TRBJ1-5; possible D gene TRBD1, 5 bases. Per germline, CDR1 MDHEN and CDR2 SYDVKM. Trimming cost V 8 bases and J 4 bases, with 6 bases left between them. The CDR3 totals 11 residues. The CDR3 sequence: CASAGNQPQHF. CDR3 coding DNA: TGTGCCAGCGCAGGGAATCAGCCCCAGCATTTT.

The V gene is TRBV4-2, the J gene TRBJ1-3, with TRBD1 identical over 9 bases. CDR3 length: 15 residues. V shed 4 bases and J 8 bases; nucleotides not matched to a gene: 9. CDR1 is LGHNA, CDR2 YNFKEQ, per germline. This CDR3 reads CASSRESDRGDTIYF. The DNA for the CDR3 is TGTGCCAGCAGCCGGGAGTCGGACAGGGGTGACACCATATATTTT.

V is TRBV10-1 and J is TRBJ2-7; the D is unclear. Germline lookup yields CDR1 WNHNN and CDR2 SYGVQD (reference sequence). This CDR3 is 14 amino acids long. V was trimmed by 0 bases and J by 5 bases, leaving 11 bases between them. CDR3 residues: CASSESPTINEQYF. Here the CDR3 DNA reads TGCGCCAGCAGTGAGTCTCCGACAATCAACGAGCAGTACTTC.

The V gene is TRBV6-5, the J gene TRBJ2-7; TRBD1 aligns across 7 bases. Germline CDR1 MNHEY, CDR2 SVGAGI. There are 14 residues in the CDR3. The trim removed 0 bases at V and 4 bases at J, leaving 3 bases unmatched. The CDR3 region is CASSYSLTGYEQYF. As DNA, the CDR3 is TGTGCCAGCAGTTACTCCTTGACAGGGTACGAGCAGTACTTC.

A remark on this clone: This sample also contains other DNA sequences that code for the same CDR3. The chain joins TRBV2 to TRBJ1-5, with TRBD1 matching 7 bases. Germline CDR1 reads SNHLY; CDR2 reads FYNNEI. This CDR3 spans 13 amino acids. Trimming removed 5 bases from V and 4 bases from J; junction bases left unmatched: 2. The chain's CDR3 is CASSRQGNQPQHF. As DNA, the CDR3 is TGTGCCAGCAGTCGACAGGGTAATCAGCCCCAGCATTTT.

The chain has TRBV18 and TRBJ2-7; 13 bases map to TRBD2. The CDR3 is 17 amino acids. The germline gives CDR1 KGHSH, CDR2 LQKENI. V lost 1 base and J lost 3; bases outside the gene matches: 6. The CDR3 spells CASSPRRRTSGGYEQYF. In DNA, the CDR3 is TGTGCCAGCTCACCACGGAGAAGGACTAGCGGGGGCTACGAGCAGTACTTC.

This clone is a singleton in its sample. The chain recombines TRBV27 with TRBJ2-7, with 9 bases matching TRBD1. This CDR3 region has 16 residues. The V gene end was trimmed by 3 bases and the J gene end by 2 bases; junction bases not matched to a gene: 8. Per germline, CDR1 MNHEY and CDR2 SMNVEV (reference sequence). The chain's CDR3 is CASSFPDRGGTYEQYF. CDR3 bases: TGTGCCAGCAGTTTCCCCGACAGGGGGGGGACCTACGAGCAGTACTTC.

This chain joins TRBV6-5 and TRBJ1-2; TRBD1 agrees at 9 bases. V trimming: 3 bases; J trimming: 5 bases; junction bases outside the gene matches: 7. The CDR3 extends over 15 amino acids. The V gene's germline CDR1 is MNHEY and CDR2 SVGAGI. In DNA form, the CDR3 reads TGTGCCAGCAGTTATGGTTCGACAGGGGGATATGGCTACACCTTC. This translates into CASSYGSTGGYGYTF.

V and J are TRBV29-1 and TRBJ1-1; D is perhaps TRBD1 (6 bases). This CDR3 is 13 amino acids long. CDR1 and CDR2 (germline): SQVTM, ANQGSEA. Trimming shortened V by 3 bases and J by 4 bases, and 12 bases separated the two germline ends. CDR3: CSVDNAGATEAFF. DNA of the CDR3: TGCAGCGTTGACAATGCAGGGGCCACTGAAGCTTTCTTT. Drawing the rest from reference TRBV29-1 and TRBJ1-1, the complete variable domain is SAVISQKPSRDICQRGTSLTIQCQVDSQVTMMFWYRQQPGQSLTLIATANQGSEATYESGFVIDKFPISRPNLTFSTLTVSNMSPEDSSIYLCSVDNAGATEAFFGQGTRLTVV.

The chain carries TRBV7-8 and TRBJ1-2; no clear D gene. Deletions cut 1 base from V and 4 bases from J, with 16 bases between. CDR1 and CDR2 from the germline V gene are SGHVS and FQNEAQ. CDR3 length: 16 residues. This chain's CDR3 is CASSLVTGGGIYGYTF. CDR3 DNA: TGTGCCAGCAGCTTAGTGACGGGCGGAGGTATCTATGGCTACACCTTC.

This clone appeared a few times. The rearrangement uses TRBV20-1 and TRBJ2-1, with TRBD2 matching over 10 bases. Germline V gives CDR1 DFQATT, CDR2 SNEGSKA (reference sequence). V was clipped by 3 bases and J by 4 bases; unmatched bases: 3. CDR3 length: 14 residues. CDR3 protein: CSASLGLAYNEQFF. CDR3 sequence (DNA): TGCAGTGCTAGTCTGGGACTAGCGTACAATGAGCAGTTCTTC.

V gene TRBV4-1 combines with J gene TRBJ1-1, with 8 bases identical to TRBD1. CDR3 length equals 15 residues. Losses at the gene ends were 3 bases for V and 1 base for J; bases not matched to a gene: 4. CDR1 and CDR2 (germline): MGHRA, YSYEKL. The DNA for the CDR3 is TGCGCCAGCAGCCATCCCGGGACAGGGAACACTGAAGCTTTCTTT. This translates into CASSHPGTGNTEAFF.

The V call is TRBV7-9, the J call TRBJ1-1; D is unresolved. The CDR3 runs 13 residues. Germline V CDR1 and CDR2: SEHNR, FQNEAQ (reference sequence). The V end lost 1 base, the J end lost 3 bases, and 6 bases lay between the germline ends. The CDR3, as DNA: TGTGCCAGCAGCTTAGGCCAGTACACTGAAGCTTTCTTT. It encodes CASSLGQYTEAFF.

The genes are TRBV7-8 and TRBJ2-3; weak D call: TRBD2 (7 bases). There are 13 residues in the CDR3. Looked up from germline, CDR1 is SGHVS and CDR2 is FQNEAQ. Trimming shortened V by 11 bases and J by 2 bases, and 14 bases separated the two germline ends. The CDR3 DNA sequence: TGTGCCTGGAGAGGGGGGGACACAGATACGCAGTATTTT. Its translation: CAWRGGDTDTQYF.

The chain is built from TRBV19 and TRBJ1-5; 9 bases are shared with TRBD1. The CDR3 is 14 residues long. Germline V CDR1 and CDR2: LNHDA, SQIVND (reference sequence). The V segment lost 7 bases and the J segment 7 bases; nucleotides outside the gene matches: 8. CDR3 bases: TGTGCCAGTACCAGCGACAGGGGGGTGCAGCCCCAGCATTTT. This codes for CASTSDRGVQPQHF.